This TCR beta chain was sequenced for a study of blood T cells in healthy people across ages. In this sample, this clonotype turned up a few times. The antigen is undetermined. General study findings and limits: More naive CD4+ cells and higher diversity marked long-lived donors relative to aged donors. It was found that TCR beta diversity correlated strongly with the percentage of naive T cells.

Then a second PCR, running about 6 to 12 cycles, was carried out with a sample-barcoded 5' primer and a J-beta primer mix. Unique molecular identifiers of 12 random nucleotides labeled each cDNA. TCRdb re-derived calls from the 5' RACE reads in MiXCR, one entry per CDR3 protein. Here the sample spans 1.8 million or so distinct CDR3 sequences, approximately 39% being singletons. The germline gives CDR1 SEHNR, CDR2 FQNEAQ (reference sequence). Trimming took 1 base from V and 1 from J, leaving 7 bases between them. The CDR3 totals 14 residues. The donors, healthy Caucasians from Russia, were aged roughly 6 to 90.

The chain recombines TRBV7-9 with TRBJ2-5; D gene ambiguous. The sequenced material came from blood. This sequence was found in a human donor in good health. The CDR3 coding sequence is TGTGCCAGCAGCTTAGTCAAGTCCCAAGAGACCCAGTACTTC. It yields the protein CASSLVKSQETQYF.